The present entry profiles one T cell receptor (beta chain) with its context. The antigen remains undetermined. The CDR3 is made up of 14 amino acids. Germline V gene lookup returns CDR1 DFQATT and CDR2 SNEGSKA (reference sequence). The V end was cut by 4 bases, the J end by 11 bases, with 21 bases between. MiXCR, applied by TCRdb to the reads, yields one record per CDR3 protein. Here the sample spans 200,000 to 300,000 distinct CDR3 sequences, approximately 13% being singletons. This record belongs to a study of T cell repertoires in cytomegalovirus infection. Looking at the study overall: CMV infection and matching HLA type were both indicated by public TCR beta signatures. Study-wide results and caveats: HLA-C-restricted CMV-specific TCR beta clonotypes were dominant in the ex vivo response. Cumulative public TCR beta family frequency identified carriers of CMV plus the relevant HLA.

This clonotype was sampled from a human donor in good health (CMV status not recorded). Some clones in this sample may be carry-over from other donors' samples. The sequencing sample was made of PBMCs. The V gene is TRBV20-1, the J gene TRBJ2-1; TRBD1 is a possible D gene (7 bases). The CDR3 is CSANSWRGQEQQFF. The CDR3 bases are TGCAGTGCTAACAGTTGGAGGGGGCAAGAGCAGCAGTTCTTC.